What follows is one T cell receptor (beta chain) and its context. Antigen: not known. At one of its ends the junction is not consistent with the germline gene, which may arise from a read error. This sample was included in a study of post-analysis software for immune sequencing data. The wider study: The patients showed relapsing-remitting, secondary progressive and progressive-relapsing multiple sclerosis courses. Regarding the study as a whole: Strong co-clustering by F measure linked samples that shared a preparation batch. Five or six TRBV segments appeared more often in patients than in controls, and TRBV5-6, TRBV5-1 and TRBV20-1 were among these. Diversity measured as normalized Chao1 was significantly lower in multiple sclerosis patients than in controls.

This CDR3 spans 14 amino acids. TCR beta cDNA libraries had unique molecular identifiers. Once about 0.95 to 10 million T cells were used, approximately 470,000 cDNA molecules resulted. TCRdb analysed the PCR reads with MiXCR anew, one entry per CDR3 protein. The data contain just over 250,000 distinct CDR3 sequences, 35% to 45% of them singletons. This receptor was taken from a girl aged 10-17 years with multiple sclerosis. V usage is TRBV12-3 or TRBV12-4 and J usage is TRBJ1-4, with D unresolved. Sequencing was done on a sample of blood. CDR3 amino acids: CASSSWWVAEKRFF. CDR3 coding DNA: TGTGCCAGCAGCTCTTGGTGGGTGGCGGAAAAACGGTTTTTT.